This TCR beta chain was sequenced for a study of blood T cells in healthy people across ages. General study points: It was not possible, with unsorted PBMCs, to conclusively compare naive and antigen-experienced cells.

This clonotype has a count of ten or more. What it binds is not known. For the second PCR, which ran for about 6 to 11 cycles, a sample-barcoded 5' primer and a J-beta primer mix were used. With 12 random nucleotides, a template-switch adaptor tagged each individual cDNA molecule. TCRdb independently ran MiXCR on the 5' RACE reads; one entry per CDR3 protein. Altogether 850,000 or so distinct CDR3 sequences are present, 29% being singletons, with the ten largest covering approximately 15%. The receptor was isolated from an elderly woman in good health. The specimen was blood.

CDR3 amino acids: CASSYSWTGSGTNEKLFF. The CDR3 nucleotides read TGTGCCAGCAGTTACTCGTGGACAGGGTCGGGAACTAATGAAAAACTGTTTTTT. The chain combines TRBV6-5 with TRBJ1-4, with 8 bases lining up with TRBD1. J was trimmed by 1 base and V by 0 bases; bases with no gene match: 7. This CDR3 comprises 18 residues. CDR1 is MNHEY, CDR2 SVGAGI, per germline.